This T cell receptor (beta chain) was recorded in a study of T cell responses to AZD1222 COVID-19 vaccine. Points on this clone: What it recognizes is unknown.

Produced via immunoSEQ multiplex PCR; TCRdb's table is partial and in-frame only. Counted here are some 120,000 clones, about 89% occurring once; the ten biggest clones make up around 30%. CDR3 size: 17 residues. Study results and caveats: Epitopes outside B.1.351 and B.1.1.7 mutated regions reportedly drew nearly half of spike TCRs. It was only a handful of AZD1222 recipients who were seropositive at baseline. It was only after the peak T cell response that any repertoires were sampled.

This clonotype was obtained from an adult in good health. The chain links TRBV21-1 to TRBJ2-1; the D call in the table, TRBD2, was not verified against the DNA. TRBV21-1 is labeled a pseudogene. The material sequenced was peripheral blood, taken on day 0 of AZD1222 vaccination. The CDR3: CASSKATSGGDHNEQFF. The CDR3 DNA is TGTGCCAGCAGCAAAGCGACTAGCGGGGGGGATCACAATGAGCAGTTCTTC.